Shown below are 10 T cell receptor beta chains from a single sample sequenced in a study of blood T cell repertoires in COVID-19 (dated by TCRdb to about 2020). The library was obtained by the immunoSEQ multiplex PCR assay. TCRdb took over this immuneACCESS table, retaining in-frame rearrangements with V and J assigned. Such tables are incomplete; in checked studies, under half of the missing clones stem from an unresolved V gene, and the remainder is unexplained. The sample has about 110,000 clones on record, 86% of them singletons. The top ten clonotypes cover approximately 4% of the sample. Sequenced input: peripheral blood. The origin of the receptors is a man aged 40-55 years with acute or convalescent COVID-19.

This chain joins TRBV6-5 and TRBJ1-5; D is perhaps TRBD1 (6 bases). This CDR3 contains 15 residues. Germline V gene lookup returns CDR1 MNHEY and CDR2 SVGAGI. Deletions cut 6 bases from V and 7 bases from J, with 19 bases between. Here the CDR3 DNA reads TGTGCCAGCAGAGGAAACCGGGGAGGGGGACAGCCCCAGCATTTT. Its protein product is CASRGNRGGGQPQHF.

V gene TRBV7-9 combines with J gene TRBJ2-7, with TRBD1 matching 7 bases. This CDR3 comprises 12 residues. After removal of 5 bases from V and 6 bases from J, the junction contained 4 bases not matched to a gene. Germline V lookup: CDR1 SEHNR, CDR2 FQNEAQ (reference sequence). In DNA form, the CDR3 reads TGTGCCAGCAGCCGACAGGGCTCCGAGCAGTACTTC. Its protein is CASSRQGSEQYF.

This sequence joins TRBV29-1 and TRBJ1-5, with D tentatively TRBD1 (5 bases). CDR1 and CDR2 (germline): SQVTM, ANQGSEA. This CDR3 region has 13 residues. V lost 6 bases, J lost 8 bases, and 17 bases lay in between. CDR3 loop: CSVSTGDGEPQHF. In nucleotides, the CDR3 is TGCAGCGTCTCCACGGGGGACGGCGAGCCCCAGCATTTT.

The V and J genes are TRBV7-2 and TRBJ2-5, with 8 bases identical to TRBD2. Trimming removed 4 bases from V and 5 bases from J; junction bases left unmatched: 6. The CDR3 loop spans 14 amino acids. Germline CDR1 reads SGHTA; CDR2 reads FQGNSA. The CDR3 DNA reads as TGTGCCAGCAGCTCCGGGGGGGTAGGGGAGACCCAGTACTTC. Translated, it gives CASSSGGVGETQYF.

The J gene is TRBJ1-1, the V gene TRBV18; 8 nucleotides agree with TRBD1. The CDR3 length is 16 residues. Germline CDR1 KGHSH, CDR2 LQKENI. V trimming: 4 bases; J trimming: 1 base; junction bases outside the gene matches: 8. The CDR3 region is CASSRDRSAGNTEAFF. Here the CDR3 DNA reads TGTGCCAGCTCACGGGACAGGAGTGCCGGGAACACTGAAGCTTTCTTT.

The chain couples TRBV12-3 or TRBV12-4 to TRBJ1-4; weak D call: TRBD1 (6 bases). Trimming removed 8 bases at V and 8 bases at J, with 15 bases between. CDR3 length equals 13 residues. CDR3 in amino acids: CASHQGWGEKLFF. In DNA form, the CDR3 reads TGTGCCAGCCATCAGGGGTGGGGGGAAAAACTGTTTTTT.

In its sample, this clone was seen a few times. The V call is TRBV30, the J call TRBJ2-7, with TRBD2 as a possible D gene (6 bases). V gave up 3 bases and J gave up 7 bases, with 19 bases separating them. The germline CDR1 and CDR2 sequences are GTSNPN and SVGIG (reference sequence). The CDR3 extends over 14 amino acids. Here the CDR3 DNA reads TGTGCCTGGAGCAACCGGGGGAGAGGTAGGGAGCAGTACTTC. Residues: CAWSNRGRGREQYF.

This clone was observed a single time. The chain employs TRBV6-6 and TRBJ2-1; TRBD2 agrees at 7 bases. Losses at the gene ends were 4 bases for V and 6 bases for J; bases not matched to a gene: 3. CDR1 MNHNY and CDR2 SVGAGI come from the germline V gene (reference sequence). This CDR3 is built from 13 residues. The CDR3 sequence is CASSWGEGNEQFF. Here the CDR3 DNA reads TGTGCCAGCAGTTGGGGGGAGGGCAATGAGCAGTTCTTC.

This chain uses TRBV7-9 with TRBJ2-2, with 11 bases aligning to TRBD2. Germline CDR1 is SEHNR and CDR2 is FQNEAQ (reference sequence). V trimming: 5 bases; J trimming: 1 base; junction bases outside the gene matches: 3. The CDR3 has 16 residues. This CDR3 reads CASSLGTSGNTGELFF. CDR3 nucleotide sequence: TGTGCCAGCAGCCTGGGGACTAGCGGGAACACCGGGGAGCTGTTTTTT. The variable domain in full, completed from reference TRBV7-9 and TRBJ2-2, reads DTGVSQNPRHKITKRGQNVTFRCDPISEHNRLYWYRQTLGQGPEFLTYFQNEAQLEKSRLLSDRFSAERPKGSFSTLEIQRTEQGDSAMYLCASSLGTSGNTGELFFGEGSRLTVL.

The chain links TRBV4-1 to TRBJ1-1; the D gene is possibly TRBD1 (6 bases). The germline gives CDR1 MGHRA, CDR2 YSYEKL. Between the trimmed V and J ends, which lost 0 bases and 6 bases, there was a span of 14 bases. The CDR3 is 15 residues long. The CDR3 region has the DNA TGCGCCAGCAGCCAAGAACCTACAGGGATGGCTGAAGCTTTCTTT. As protein: CASSQEPTGMAEAFF.